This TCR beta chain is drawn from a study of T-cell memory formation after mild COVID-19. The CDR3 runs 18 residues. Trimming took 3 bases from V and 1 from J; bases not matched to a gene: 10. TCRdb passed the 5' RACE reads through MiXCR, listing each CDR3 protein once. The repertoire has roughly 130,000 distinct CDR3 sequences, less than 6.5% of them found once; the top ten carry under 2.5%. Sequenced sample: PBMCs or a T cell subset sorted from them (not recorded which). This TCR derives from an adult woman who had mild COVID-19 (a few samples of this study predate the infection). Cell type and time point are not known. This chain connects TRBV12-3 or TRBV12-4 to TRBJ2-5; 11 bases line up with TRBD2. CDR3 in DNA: TGTGCCAGCAGTTTCGGGACTAGCGGACGGGGATTCCAAGAGACCCAGTACTTC. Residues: CASSFGTSGRGFQETQYF.